These 20 T cell receptor beta chains originate from one sample sequenced in a study of blood T cell repertoires in COVID-19. The protocol was immunoSEQ multiplex PCR, while the TCRdb copy is restricted to in-frame clones and leaves out a portion. The table includes some 5,900 clones, 70% to 90% detected once. Material for sequencing was peripheral blood. These receptors were obtained from a human donor in a cohort sampled during active COVID-19.

CDR3 in amino acids: CASSPSTGGNYGYTF. The CDR3 nucleotides are TGCGCCAGCAGCCCATCGACAGGGGGGAACTATGGCTACACCTTC. The chain carries TRBV4-1 and TRBJ1-2; 9 bases match TRBD1. The trim removed 4 bases at V and 2 bases at J, leaving 5 bases unmatched. CDR3 size: 15 residues. Germline V gene lookup returns CDR1 MGHRA and CDR2 YSYEKL.

The V call is TRBV15, the J call TRBJ2-5; 8 bases are a match to TRBD1. Germline V gene sequence: CDR1 LNHNV, CDR2 YYDKDF (reference sequence). J was trimmed by 2 bases and V by 0 bases; bases with no gene match: 8. The CDR3 covers 17 residues. CDR3 bases: TGTGCCACCAGCAGAGAATTTGCGACAGGGGTTCAAGAGACCCAGTACTTC. As protein: CATSREFATGVQETQYF.

V is TRBV2 and J is TRBJ2-7; 11 positions match TRBD1. Germline trimming cut 7 bases from V and 3 bases from J; bases unmatched to any gene: 5. CDR1 is SNHLY, CDR2 FYNNEI, per germline. The CDR3 has 14 amino acids. The CDR3 DNA reads as TGTGCCAGCATCCCCGGGACAGGGGGCTACGAGCAGTACTTC. Protein sequence: CASIPGTGGYEQYF. Drawing the rest from reference TRBV2 and TRBJ2-7, the complete variable domain is EPEVTQTPSHQVTQMGQEVILRCVPISNHLYFYWYRQILGQKVEFLVSFYNNEISEKSEIFDDQFSVERPDGSNFTLKIRSTKLEDSAMYFCASIPGTGGYEQYFGPGTRLTVT.

This clone was detected only a few times. J is TRBJ2-5 and V is TRBV7-8; unclear D gene. V was trimmed by 1 base and J by 4 bases, leaving 10 bases between them. Germline V gene sequence: CDR1 SGHVS, CDR2 FQNEAQ. CDR3 length: 14 amino acids. CDR3 nucleotides: TGTGCCAGCAGCTTAGTGGTTGCTATAGAGACCCAGTACTTC. Its translation is CASSLVVAIETQYF.

This chain uses TRBV19 with TRBJ1-1, with D perhaps matching TRBD1 (6 bases). V shed 5 bases and J shed 5 bases, with 18 bases lying between them. The CDR3 length is 15 residues. In germline, CDR1 is LNHDA, CDR2 SQIVND (reference sequence). The CDR3 loop reads CASSAFVGGSTEAFF. In DNA, the CDR3 is TGTGCCAGTAGTGCCTTCGTAGGGGGTTCTACTGAAGCTTTCTTT.

The chain has TRBV18 and TRBJ2-7; TRBD1 agrees at 12 bases. The ends lost 3 bases at V and 7 bases at J; junction bases unmatched: 4. The CDR3 sequence is 14 residues long. The germline gives CDR1 KGHSH, CDR2 LQKENI. In DNA form, the CDR3 reads TGTGCCAGCTCACCGGGACAGGGGGCGAGAGAGCAGTACTTC. Protein: CASSPGQGAREQYF. Full variable domain (missing parts from reference TRBV18 and TRBJ2-7): NAGVMQNPRHLVRRRGQEARLRCSPMKGHSHVYWYRQLPEEGLKFMVYLQKENIIDESGMPKERFSAEFPKEGPSILRIQQVVRGDSAAYFCASSPGQGAREQYFGPGTRLTVT.

The V and J genes are TRBV5-1 and TRBJ1-1; possibly TRBD1 for D (6 bases). CDR1 is SGHRS, CDR2 YFSETQ, per germline. CDR3 length: 14 residues. Trimming cost V 5 bases and J 0 bases, with 11 bases left between them. The CDR3 bases are TGCGCCAGCAGTTCCACAGGGCTGAACACTGAAGCTTTCTTT. This codes for CASSSTGLNTEAFF.

The rearrangement uses TRBV6-2 or TRBV6-3 and TRBJ2-5; D gene unclear. Looked up from germline, CDR1 is MNHEY and CDR2 is SVGEGT. CDR3 length: 10 residues. Deletions cut 5 bases from V and 10 bases from J, with 8 bases between. This CDR3 is CASSNIHQYF. As DNA, the CDR3 is TGTGCCAGCAGTAACATTCACCAGTACTTC.

The chain joins TRBV9 to TRBJ2-3; 7 bases agree with TRBD1. After removal of 0 bases from V and 3 bases from J, the junction contained 1 base not matched to a gene. CDR1 is SGDLS, CDR2 YYNGEE, per germline. The CDR3 has 14 amino acids. CDR3 sequence: CASSVVQGTDTQYF. The CDR3 nucleotides are TGTGCCAGCAGCGTAGTACAGGGGACAGATACGCAGTATTTT.

The J gene is TRBJ1-2, the V gene TRBV5-6; 8 bases line up with TRBD1. In germline, CDR1 is SGHDT, CDR2 YYEEEE. The CDR3 has 13 amino acids. V lost 4 bases to trimming and J lost 6 bases; unmatched junction nucleotides: 5. CDR3 sequence (DNA): TGTGCCAGCAGCGCCGAACAGGGGGATGGCTACACCTTC. Its protein is CASSAEQGDGYTF.

The CDR3 here is CASSRTGEDQPQHF. Here the CDR3 DNA reads TGTGCCAGCAGCCGGACAGGGGAGGATCAGCCCCAGCATTTT. This chain connects TRBV4-2 to TRBJ1-5; 9 positions agree with TRBD1. V shed 4 bases, J shed 5 bases, and the junction held 3 bases outside the gene matches. Germline CDR1 reads LGHNA; CDR2 reads YNFKEQ. The CDR3 extends over 14 amino acids.

The chain carries TRBV11-2 and TRBJ2-5; no definite D call. V was trimmed by 9 bases and J by 7 bases, leaving 15 bases between them. This CDR3 is built from 12 residues. From germline, CDR1 is SGHAT and CDR2 FQNNGV. The CDR3 protein is CASAPLRGTQYF. In DNA, the CDR3 is TGTGCCAGTGCCCCCCTCCGAGGGACCCAGTACTTC.

The CDR3 bases are TGTGCCAGCACCCTCCGGGTAAGCTCCTACGAGCAGTACTTC. Protein sequence: CASTLRVSSYEQYF. The chain couples TRBV6-1 to TRBJ2-7; D not certain. Germline lookup yields CDR1 MNHNS and CDR2 SASEGT. Trimming stripped 7 bases from V and 0 bases from J, with 13 bases between. The CDR3 has 14 residues.

This rearrangement joins TRBV9 to TRBJ2-7, with TRBD1 matching over 8 bases. J was trimmed by 5 bases and V by 3 bases; bases with no gene match: 7. This CDR3 contains 14 residues. Germline loops: CDR1 SGDLS, CDR2 YYNGEE. In nucleotides, the CDR3 is TGTGCCAGCAGCGCCGAGGACAGGGTCCACGAGCAGTACTTC. This translates into CASSAEDRVHEQYF.

The J gene is TRBJ1-3, the V gene TRBV3-1 (or the pseudogene TRBV3-2); 7 nucleotides line up with TRBD1. The CDR3 is 14 residues long. CDR1 and CDR2 from the germline V gene are LGHDT and YNNKEL (reference sequence). V was clipped by 5 bases and J by 2 bases; unmatched bases: 3. CDR3 protein: CASSRQGAGNTIYF. CDR3 DNA: TGTGCCAGCAGCAGGCAGGGGGCTGGAAACACCATATATTTT.

The chain joins TRBV11-2 to TRBJ2-3, with a possible D match to TRBD2 (5 bases). The CDR3 covers 16 residues. The V gene lost 4 bases and the J gene lost 2 bases, with 16 bases spanning the gap. The germline V gene encodes CDR1 SGHAT and CDR2 FQNNGV. CDR3 DNA sequence: TGTGCCAGCAGCTCCTCTAGCACCATTAACACAGATACGCAGTATTTT. Residues: CASSSSSTINTDTQYF.

The chain recombines TRBV6-1 with TRBJ1-5; maybe TRBD1 (6 bases). CDR1 and CDR2 (germline): MNHNS, SASEGT. V lost 3 bases to trimming and J lost 5 bases, with 11 bases between them. There are 14 residues in the CDR3. This chain's CDR3 is CASSERGKDQPQHF. The CDR3 DNA follows: TGTGCCAGCAGTGAGAGGGGGAAGGATCAGCCCCAGCATTTT.

V gene TRBV27 combines with J gene TRBJ1-2; 7 bases are a match to TRBD1. From germline, CDR1 is MNHEY and CDR2 SMNVEV (reference sequence). There are 15 residues in the CDR3. Trimming at V came to 5 bases and at J to 4 bases, leaving 10 bases not matched to a gene. CDR3 loop: CASSPQTGTSYGYTF. For the CDR3, the DNA is TGTGCCAGCAGTCCCCAGACAGGGACCTCCTATGGCTACACCTTC.

The chain links TRBV6-6 to TRBJ2-1; D perhaps matches TRBD2 (5 bases). V lost 7 bases and J 0 bases, leaving 13 bases between the germline ends. The CDR3 loop spans 15 amino acids. CDR1 is MNHNY, CDR2 SVGAGI, per germline (reference sequence). As DNA, the CDR3 is TGTGCCAGCATAAACCGGGGAAGCTCCTACAATGAGCAGTTCTTC. This translates into CASINRGSSYNEQFF.

The chain uses TRBV3-1 (or the pseudogene TRBV3-2) and TRBJ2-7; a possible D gene is TRBD2 (6 bases). The CDR3 has 15 residues. CDR1 is LGHDT and CDR2 is YNNKEL in the germline V gene (reference sequence). V lost 4 bases and J 5 bases, leaving 18 bases between the germline ends. Here the CDR3 DNA reads TGTGCCAGCAGCCCGTTATCGGCGGGGAGCCACGAGCAGTACTTC. Translation gives CASSPLSAGSHEQYF.